This TCR beta chain derives from a study of tumor and adjacent non-tumor tissue in lung cancer. Study information: Samples averaged roughly 4.4 million productive TCRbeta reads each. General study findings and limits: In normal lung, the top 100 clones were significantly more dominant than in tumor. Tumor tissue had significantly higher TCR diversity than normal lung. Shorter survival was associated with higher TCR diversity in tumors.

RNA was extracted from bulk tissue without any cell sorting. Per germline, CDR1 LGHNA and CDR2 YNFKEQ. The CDR3 loop spans 13 amino acids. This clonotype has more than one count but fewer than ten. Antigen specificity is unknown. As the CDR3 is not closed by the conserved phenylalanine or tryptophan, this likely results from a read error. The library came from three nested PCR rounds adapted from ARM-PCR protocols. TCRdb analysed the multiplex PCR reads with MiXCR anew, one entry per CDR3 protein. The sample lists 77,000 or so distinct CDR3 sequences, under 85% seen once, with more than 10% in the top ten.

The TCR comes from a woman between 50 and 59 years old with non-small cell lung cancer. The V gene is TRBV4-2, the J gene TRBJ1-1, with D hard to call. Sequenced input: lung tumor tissue. In DNA, the CDR3 is TGTACCAACAGCCAGGAGACCTACACTGAAGCTTTCTAT. It codes for CTNSQETYTEAFY.